The rows below give T cell receptor beta chains drawn from one sample of a study of blood T cell repertoires in COVID-19. Assay used: immunoSEQ multiplex PCR; TCRdb lists only in-frame clones, some missing. The sample holds 200,000 or so clones, around nine tenths seen once. The sample consisted of peripheral blood. The receptors were gathered from a woman in her fifties or sixties with acute or convalescent COVID-19. Both conserved end residues are part of each CDR3. The D gene is left open where the match is weak. Size tells how often a clone was seen (once, few, many) or the class of an expanded clone, and some rows leave it out.

v_gene: TRBV6-1; d_gene: NA; len: 13; j_gene: TRBJ2-5; abundance: NA; CDR3aa: CASSEPGGETQYF; CDR3nt: TGTGCCAGCAGTGAACCAGGTGGGGAGACCCAGTACTTC
v_gene: TRBV30; d_gene: TRBD2; len: 13; j_gene: TRBJ2-2; abundance: NA; CDR3aa: CASGGAYTGELFF; CDR3nt: TGTGCCAGCGGGGGAGCCTACACCGGGGAGCTGTTTTTT
v_gene: TRBV6-6; d_gene: TRBD1; len: 16; j_gene: TRBJ1-5; abundance: NA; CDR3aa: CASRRSTGTSNQPQHF; CDR3nt: TGTGCCAGCAGACGATCGACAGGGACTAGCAATCAGCCCCAGCATTTT
v_gene: TRBV6-6; d_gene: NA; len: 16; j_gene: TRBJ1-6; abundance: NA; CDR3aa: CASSYSAGALNSPLHF; CDR3nt: TGTGCCAGCAGTTACTCAGCAGGGGCCCTCAATTCACCCCTCCACTTT
v_gene: TRBV10-3; d_gene: NA; len: 12; j_gene: TRBJ1-1; abundance: NA; CDR3aa: CAISERQTEAFF; CDR3nt: TGTGCCATCAGCGAGCGACAGACTGAAGCTTTCTTT
v_gene: TRBV5-8; d_gene: NA; len: 11; j_gene: TRBJ1-2; abundance: NA; CDR3aa: CASSQGHGYTF; CDR3nt: TGTGCCAGTAGCCAGGGGCATGGCTACACCTTC
v_gene: TRBV7-3; d_gene: TRBD2; len: 15; j_gene: TRBJ2-3; abundance: NA; CDR3aa: CASSLTAGGTDTQYF; CDR3nt: TGTGCCAGCAGCTTAACCGCGGGGGGCACAGATACGCAGTATTTT
v_gene: TRBV6-1; d_gene: TRBD1; len: 17; j_gene: TRBJ1-2; abundance: NA; CDR3aa: CASSERDRGPMDYGYTF; CDR3nt: TGTGCCAGCAGTGAAAGGGACAGGGGCCCTATGGACTATGGCTACACCTTC
v_gene: TRBV2; d_gene: TRBD2; len: 13; j_gene: TRBJ2-5; abundance: NA; CDR3aa: CASRGTSGSSQYF; CDR3nt: TGTGCCAGCAGGGGGACTAGCGGGTCCTCCCAGTACTTC
v_gene: TRBV7-9; d_gene: NA; len: 15; j_gene: TRBJ2-4; abundance: NA; CDR3aa: CASSLGGLGKNIQYF; CDR3nt: TGTGCCAGCAGCTTAGGAGGGTTGGGCAAAAACATTCAGTACTTC
v_gene: TRBV6-5; d_gene: NA; len: 15; j_gene: TRBJ1-6; abundance: NA; CDR3aa: CASSSNSYYNSPLHF; CDR3nt: TGTGCCAGCAGTTCCAACAGTTACTATAATTCACCCCTCCACTTT
v_gene: TRBV19; d_gene: TRBD1; len: 16; j_gene: TRBJ1-5; abundance: few; CDR3aa: CASSIRQGISNQPQHF; CDR3nt: TGTGCCAGTAGTATCCGACAGGGGATTAGCAATCAGCCCCAGCATTTT
v_gene: TRBV6-6; d_gene: NA; len: 14; j_gene: TRBJ1-2; abundance: NA; CDR3aa: CASSYSEREGGYTF; CDR3nt: TGTGCCAGCAGTTACTCTGAGAGGGAGGGTGGCTACACCTTC
v_gene: TRBV28; d_gene: TRBD1; len: 15; j_gene: TRBJ2-2; abundance: NA; CDR3aa: CASSSTGVYTGELFF; CDR3nt: TGTGCCAGCAGTTCGACAGGGGTCTACACCGGGGAGCTGTTTTTT
v_gene: TRBV7-2; d_gene: TRBD2; len: 13; j_gene: TRBJ2-7; abundance: NA; CDR3aa: CASSLAGGSEQYF; CDR3nt: TGTGCCAGCAGCCTTGCGGGGGGAAGCGAGCAGTACTTC
v_gene: TRBV18; d_gene: NA; len: 16; j_gene: TRBJ1-2; abundance: NA; CDR3aa: CASSPMGADGQYGYTF; CDR3nt: TGTGCCAGCTCACCAATGGGGGCGGATGGGCAATATGGCTACACCTTC
v_gene: TRBV19; d_gene: TRBD2; len: 17; j_gene: TRBJ2-5; abundance: NA; CDR3aa: CASSIGSGSPRGETQYF; CDR3nt: TGTGCCAGTAGTATAGGTAGCGGGTCCCCACGTGGGGAGACCCAGTACTTC
v_gene: TRBV5-4; d_gene: NA; len: 11; j_gene: TRBJ1-1; abundance: NA; CDR3aa: CASGPRSEAFF; CDR3nt: TGTGCCAGCGGCCCTCGGAGTGAAGCTTTCTTT
v_gene: TRBV10-3; d_gene: TRBD1; len: 15; j_gene: TRBJ1-2; abundance: once; CDR3aa: CAISERGQSQGGYTF; CDR3nt: TGTGCCATCAGTGAGAGGGGACAGTCTCAAGGCGGCTACACCTTC
v_gene: TRBV11-2; d_gene: TRBD1; len: 18; j_gene: TRBJ2-3; abundance: NA; CDR3aa: CASSPIRGDRESTDTQYF; CDR3nt: TGTGCCAGCAGCCCGATTAGGGGAGACAGGGAAAGCACAGATACGCAGTATTTT
v_gene: TRBV6-5; d_gene: NA; len: 11; j_gene: TRBJ1-2; abundance: NA; CDR3aa: CATYSSYGYTF; CDR3nt: TGTGCCACTTACAGCTCCTATGGCTACACCTTC
v_gene: TRBV10-3; d_gene: TRBD2; len: 14; j_gene: TRBJ2-1; abundance: NA; CDR3aa: CATGGAGGYNEQFF; CDR3nt: TGTGCCACCGGGGGAGCGGGAGGTTACAATGAGCAGTTCTTC
v_gene: TRBV7-3; d_gene: TRBD1; len: 16; j_gene: TRBJ1-1; abundance: NA; CDR3aa: CASSLRDRALGAEAFF; CDR3nt: TGTGCCAGCAGCCTCCGGGACAGGGCACTAGGGGCTGAAGCTTTCTTT
v_gene: TRBV7-3; d_gene: NA; len: 13; j_gene: TRBJ1-2; abundance: once; CDR3aa: CASSLGGNYGYTF; CDR3nt: TGTGCCAGCAGCTTAGGGGGGAACTATGGCTACACCTTC
v_gene: TRBV5-1; d_gene: TRBD1; len: 13; j_gene: TRBJ2-7; abundance: NA; CDR3aa: CASRPFGTEPKYF; CDR3nt: TGCGCCAGCAGACCTTTCGGGACAGAACCTAAGTACTTC
v_gene: TRBV11-2; d_gene: NA; len: 15; j_gene: TRBJ2-5; abundance: NA; CDR3aa: CASSLVGGMRETQYF; CDR3nt: TGTGCCAGCAGCTTAGTTGGGGGGATGAGGGAGACCCAGTACTTC
v_gene: TRBV2; d_gene: TRBD1; len: 15; j_gene: TRBJ2-7; abundance: NA; CDR3aa: CASGDIRDRAYEQYF; CDR3nt: TGTGCCAGCGGAGATATCCGGGACAGGGCCTACGAGCAGTACTTC
v_gene: TRBV12-3/TRBV12-4; d_gene: NA; len: 13; j_gene: TRBJ1-5; abundance: NA; CDR3aa: CASIGASNQPQHF; CDR3nt: TGTGCCAGCATCGGTGCTAGCAATCAGCCCCAGCATTTT
v_gene: TRBV3-1/TRBV3-2; d_gene: NA; len: 15; j_gene: TRBJ2-1; abundance: NA; CDR3aa: CASSGDLSSYNEQFF; CDR3nt: TGTGCCAGCAGTGGAGACCTAAGCTCCTACAATGAGCAGTTCTTC
v_gene: TRBV28; d_gene: TRBD1; len: 14; j_gene: TRBJ1-4; abundance: NA; CDR3aa: CASSPGQGGEKLFF; CDR3nt: TGTGCCAGCAGTCCCGGACAGGGGGGGGAAAAACTGTTTTTT
v_gene: TRBV29-1; d_gene: NA; len: 12; j_gene: TRBJ1-1; abundance: few; CDR3aa: CSVGQSNTEAFF; CDR3nt: TGCAGCGTCGGACAGTCGAACACTGAAGCTTTCTTT
v_gene: TRBV30; d_gene: NA; len: 17; j_gene: TRBJ2-7; abundance: NA; CDR3aa: CAWSAIRGSADDYEQYF; CDR3nt: TGTGCCTGGAGTGCAATCAGGGGTTCCGCAGATGACTACGAGCAGTACTTC